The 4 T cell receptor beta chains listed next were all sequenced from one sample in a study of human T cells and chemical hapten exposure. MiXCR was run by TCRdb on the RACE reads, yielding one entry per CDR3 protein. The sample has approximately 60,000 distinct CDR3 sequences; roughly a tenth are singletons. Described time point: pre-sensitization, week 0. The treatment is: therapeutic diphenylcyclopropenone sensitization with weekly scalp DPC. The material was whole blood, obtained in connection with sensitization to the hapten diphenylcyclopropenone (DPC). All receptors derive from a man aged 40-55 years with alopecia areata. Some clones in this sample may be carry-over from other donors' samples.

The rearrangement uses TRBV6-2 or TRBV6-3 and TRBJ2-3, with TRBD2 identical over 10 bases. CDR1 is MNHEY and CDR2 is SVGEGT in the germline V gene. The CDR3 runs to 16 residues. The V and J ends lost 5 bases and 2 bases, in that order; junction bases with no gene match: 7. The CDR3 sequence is CASSPRTSGITDTQYF. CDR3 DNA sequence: TGTGCCAGCAGTCCCCGGACTAGCGGAATCACAGATACGCAGTATTTT.

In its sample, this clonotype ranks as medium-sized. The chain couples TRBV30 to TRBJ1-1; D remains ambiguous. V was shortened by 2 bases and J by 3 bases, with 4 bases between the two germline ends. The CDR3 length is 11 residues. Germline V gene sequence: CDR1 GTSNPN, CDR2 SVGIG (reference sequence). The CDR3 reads CAWSQDTEAFF. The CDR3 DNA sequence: TGTGCCTGGAGTCAGGACACTGAAGCTTTCTTT.

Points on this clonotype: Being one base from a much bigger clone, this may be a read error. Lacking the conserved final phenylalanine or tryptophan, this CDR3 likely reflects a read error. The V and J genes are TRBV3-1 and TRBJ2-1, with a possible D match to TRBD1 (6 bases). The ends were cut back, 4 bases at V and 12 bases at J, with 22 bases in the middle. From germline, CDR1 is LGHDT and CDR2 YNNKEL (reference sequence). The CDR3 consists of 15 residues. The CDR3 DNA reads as TGTGCCAGCAGCCCAGACAGGCCCAAAGGGTTCGGGCAGTTCCTC. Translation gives CASSPDRPKGFGQFL.

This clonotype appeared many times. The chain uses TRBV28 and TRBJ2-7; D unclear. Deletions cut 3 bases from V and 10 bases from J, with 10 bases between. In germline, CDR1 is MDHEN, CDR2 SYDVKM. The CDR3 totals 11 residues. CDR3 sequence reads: CASSLGIGQYF. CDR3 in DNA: TGTGCCAGCAGTTTGGGAATCGGCCAGTACTTC.